Listed below are T cell receptor beta chains from one sample, sequenced in a study of patients and donors after allogeneic stem cell transplantation. MiXCR was run by TCRdb on the RT-PCR reads, yielding one entry per CDR3 protein. The sample includes about 160,000 distinct CDR3 sequences, 37% seen only once; the top ten take roughly 50%. Sequenced sample: blood, either unsorted or a sorted T cell fraction (not recorded which). The receptors were sampled from a human donor who was either an allogeneic HSCT recipient or a stem cell or donor lymphocyte infusion donor (not recorded which). It is not recorded whose cells these are; they may come from a transplant donor. CDR3s include the opening cysteine and the closing phenylalanine or tryptophan. Fields, in order: J gene, clone size, D gene, V gene, CDR3 DNA, CDR3 protein. D genes are given only for firm matches. Rows may omit the clone size; those that give it use once, few, many or a size class.

TRBJ2-2,-,-,TRBV7-6,TGTGCCAGCAGCTTAGTATCAGGGAATCTGAACACCGGGGAGCTGTTTTTT,CASSLVSGNLNTGELFF
TRBJ1-6,-,-,TRBV6-5,TGTGCCAGCAGTCGCGGAGTATTAGGGCGGTACTCACCCCTCCACTTT,CASSRGVLGRYSPLHF
TRBJ1-2,-,-,TRBV25-1,TGTGCCAGCAGTGAATACGGCCGTGACGGCTACACCTTC,CASSEYGRDGYTF
TRBJ1-3,few,-,TRBV10-3,TGTGCCATCGGGGCCTCGAACTCTGGAAACACCATATATTTT,CAIGASNSGNTIYF
TRBJ2-5,few,TRBD2,TRBV20-1,TGCAGTGCTGAAGCGGGGGGCCAAGAGACCCAGTACTTC,CSAEAGGQETQYF
TRBJ2-3,few,-,TRBV11-2,TGTGCCAGCAGCTTGGGGGGACAGCTAGTCTGGGATACGCAGTATTTT,CASSLGGQLVWDTQYF
TRBJ2-7,-,-,TRBV6-5,TGTGCCAGCAGTTACCTTGGACCAAGTGAAGGGCAGTACTTC,CASSYLGPSEGQYF
TRBJ1-1,few,TRBD1,TRBV6-6,TGTGCCAGCAGTCGTCCCGGACAGGGGAACACTGAAGCTTTCTTT,CASSRPGQGNTEAFF
TRBJ2-1,-,-,TRBV21-1,TGTGCCAGCAGCAAAAGGCAGGAAGACAATGAGCAGTTCTTC,CASSKRQEDNEQFF
TRBJ2-1,few,-,TRBV5-1,TGCGCCAGCGGGGCCGCGACAGGCTTGACCTACAATGAGCAGTTCTTC,CASGAATGLTYNEQFF
TRBJ2-3,-,TRBD2,TRBV3-1,TGTGCCAGCAGCTCGCTAGCGGGGGGATACACAGATACGCAGTATTTT,CASSSLAGGYTDTQYF
TRBJ1-6,-,-,TRBV12-3/TRBV12-4,TGTGCCAGCAGATCAGGGTTTTCCTCCTATAATTCACCCCTCCACTTT,CASRSGFSSYNSPLHF
TRBJ2-4,-,-,TRBV12-3/TRBV12-4,TGTGCCAGCAGTTTAGGGGACCCTTGGGCCAAAAACATTCAGTACTTC,CASSLGDPWAKNIQYF
TRBJ2-1,-,-,TRBV5-1,TGCGCCAGCAGCTTGATCCCCTCCGCTGAGCAGTTCTTC,CASSLIPSAEQFF
TRBJ1-1,few,-,TRBV6-6,TGTGCCAGCAGTTACTCGAAGCTGGAAAGGACGAGCACTGAAGCTTTCTTT,CASSYSKLERTSTEAFF
TRBJ2-5,-,TRBD1,TRBV6-2/TRBV6-3,TGTGCCAGCAACTCACTCAAGGACAGGCGGGAGACCCAGTACTTC,CASNSLKDRRETQYF
TRBJ1-2,-,TRBD1,TRBV28,TGTGCCAGCAGTTTGTACTTGGCAGGGGGCGGACCCTTTGACTATGGCTACACCTTC,CASSLYLAGGGPFDYGYTF
TRBJ1-1,-,-,TRBV15,TGTGCCACCAGCCTCGCCCGCAGCGGCACTGAAGCTTTCTTT,CATSLARSGTEAFF
TRBJ2-3,-,TRBD2,TRBV12-3/TRBV12-4,TGTGCCAGCAGTCGGACTAGCGGGGGGGCTAGCACAGATACGCAGTATTTT,CASSRTSGGASTDTQYF
TRBJ1-2,few,TRBD1,TRBV29-1,TGCAGCGCCCCGACAGGGGGAGGCTACACCTTC,CSAPTGGGYTF
TRBJ2-1,-,-,TRBV3-1,TGTGCCAGCAGGGGATATCCGGGCGCGGGGCATGAGCAGTTCTTC,CASRGYPGAGHEQFF
TRBJ1-2,few,-,TRBV11-2,TGTGCCAGCAGTTCCGGACTAGAGGTTGGCTACACCTTC,CASSSGLEVGYTF
TRBJ2-3,-,-,TRBV28,TGTGCCAGCAGTGGCGACACATACAGCACAGATACGCAGTATTTT,CASSGDTYSTDTQYF
TRBJ1-5,-,TRBD1,TRBV6-5,TGTGCCAGCAGTTACTCAACAGGGGGAAAGGATCAGCCCCAGCATTTT,CASSYSTGGKDQPQHF
TRBJ1-3,-,-,TRBV12-3/TRBV12-4,TGTGCCAGCAGTTGGAAGGGCTCTGGAAACACCATATATTTT,CASSWKGSGNTIYF
TRBJ1-3,-,-,TRBV5-1,TGCGCCAGCAGCTTATTCCCACCCGCTACCGCCTCTGGAAACACCATATATTTT,CASSLFPPATASGNTIYF
TRBJ1-1,-,-,TRBV7-9,TGTGCCAGCAGCTTAATAAAGCTGAACACTGAAGCTTTCTTT,CASSLIKLNTEAFF
TRBJ1-3,-,TRBD1,TRBV28,TGTGCCAGCGCGACAGGGGCAGGAAACACCATATATTTT,CASATGAGNTIYF
TRBJ1-1,-,-,TRBV7-2,TGTGCCAGCAGCCCACACATAACTGAAGCTTTCTTT,CASSPHITEAFF
TRBJ1-2,few,TRBD1,TRBV5-1,TGCGCCAGCAGCCTGCTGACAGGGACGGGCTATGGCTACACCTTC,CASSLLTGTGYGYTF
TRBJ1-4,-,-,TRBV12-3/TRBV12-4,TGTGCCAGCAGTTTAACCTCTGGGACTAATGAAAAACTGTTTTTT,CASSLTSGTNEKLFF
TRBJ2-5,-,TRBD1,TRBV11-3,TGTGCCAGCAGCGCCGGACAGGACCTTCAAGAGACCCAGTACTTC,CASSAGQDLQETQYF
TRBJ1-3,-,TRBD1,TRBV10-3,TGTGCCATCAGTGAGGAGGGGGCACATGGGAGTGGAAACACCATATATTTT,CAISEEGAHGSGNTIYF
TRBJ1-2,-,-,TRBV7-9,TGTGCCAGCAGCTTAGACTTTCCCGTCTATGGCTACACCTTC,CASSLDFPVYGYTF
TRBJ2-1,-,TRBD2,TRBV2,TGTGCCAGCAGTGAACCTAGCGGGGGAAATCCCTCCTACAATGAGCAGTTCTTC,CASSEPSGGNPSYNEQFF
TRBJ2-3,few,-,TRBV10-3,TGTGCCATCAGGAGGGAGGACGACACAGATACGCAGTATTTT,CAIRREDDTDTQYF
TRBJ1-4,-,-,TRBV6-2/TRBV6-3,TGTGCCAGCAGCCTGACATCAACTAATGAAAAACTGTTTTTT,CASSLTSTNEKLFF
TRBJ1-4,-,TRBD1,TRBV12-3/TRBV12-4,TGTGCCAGCACCCAGGACAGGGAGGCGGGGAAACTGTTTTTT,CASTQDREAGKLFF
TRBJ1-6,once,-,TRBV7-6,TGTGCCAGCAGCTTAGCCCCACAGGGCTGGAATTCACCCCTCCACTTT,CASSLAPQGWNSPLHF
TRBJ1-6,few,TRBD1,TRBV5-1,TGCGCCAGCAGCTTAGAAGGACAGGCCTATAATTCACCCCTCCACTTT,CASSLEGQAYNSPLHF
TRBJ1-6,few,-,TRBV25-1,TGTGCCAGCAGGGATTCCCCCTCCTATAATTCACCCCTCCACTTT,CASRDSPSYNSPLHF
TRBJ2-3,few,-,TRBV12-3/TRBV12-4,TGTGCCATCGCCTCTTCCTCGGACCTCACAGATACGCAGTATTTT,CAIASSSDLTDTQYF
TRBJ1-2,-,-,TRBV7-9,TGTGCCAGCAGCGCCCGAGAATGGGATGGCTACACCTTC,CASSAREWDGYTF
TRBJ2-5,-,TRBD1,TRBV6-6,TGTGCCAGCAGTTACTCTGATACCAGGGGGCAGGGAGAGACCCAGTACTTC,CASSYSDTRGQGETQYF
TRBJ1-5,-,-,TRBV12-3/TRBV12-4,TGTGCCAGCAGCCACTACGATCCGAGGCGCAATCAGCCCCAGCATTTT,CASSHYDPRRNQPQHF
TRBJ1-1,few,TRBD1,TRBV12-3/TRBV12-4,TGTGCCAGCAGTTTAGGTCAGGGGGTCAGCACTGAAGCTTTCTTT,CASSLGQGVSTEAFF
TRBJ1-5,-,-,TRBV13,TGTGCCAGCAGCTTAGGACCCCGGGAGGGGGCCCAGCATTTT,CASSLGPREGAQHF
TRBJ2-1,-,-,TRBV3-1,TGTGCCAGCAGCCCCCTCTGGACAGACGCCTACAATGAGCAGTTCTTC,CASSPLWTDAYNEQFF
TRBJ2-2,-,-,TRBV20-1,TGCAGTGCGGTATGGGGCGGGGCTCCGGGCACCGGGGAGCTGTTTTTT,CSAVWGGAPGTGELFF
TRBJ1-1,-,-,TRBV29-1,TGCAGCGTATCGGACACGACGAACACTGAAGCTTTCTTT,CSVSDTTNTEAFF
TRBJ1-4,-,-,TRBV13,TGTGCCAGCAGCACCCGACAGACAACTAATGAAAAACTGTTTTTT,CASSTRQTTNEKLFF